The rows below give T cell receptor beta chains drawn from one sample of a study of post-analysis software for immune sequencing data. TCRdb re-analysed the PCR reads in MiXCR, keeping a single row per CDR3 protein. The table lists approximately 630,000 distinct CDR3 sequences, around 60% of them singletons. Sequencing was performed on blood. These receptor sequences come from a girl aged 2-10 years with multiple sclerosis. CDR3s include the opening cysteine and the closing phenylalanine or tryptophan. The D gene is left open where the match is weak. Size is stated for part of the rows, as once, few or many counts, or as a class when the clone is expanded.

J gene | V gene | clone size | D gene | CDR3 protein | CDR3 DNA
TRBJ2-3 | TRBV20-1 | . | . | CSALPGVGTDTQYF | TGCAGTGCTTTGCCGGGAGTGGGGACAGATACGCAGTATTTT
TRBJ2-3 | TRBV10-3 | once | TRBD1 | CAIRGIQGSHTQYF | TGTGCCATCAGGGGGATACAGGGGAGCCATACGCAGTATTTT
TRBJ2-1 | TRBV20-1 | . | . | CSARMRGNNEQFF | TGCAGTGCTAGAATGAGGGGAAACAATGAGCAGTTCTTC
TRBJ2-7 | TRBV4-1 | few | . | CASSGEGVEQYF | TGCGCCAGCAGCGGGGAGGGGGTCGAGCAGTACTTC
TRBJ2-1 | TRBV29-1 | . | TRBD2 | CSAEGTSGSNEQFF | TGCAGCGCTGAGGGGACTAGCGGGAGCAATGAGCAGTTCTTC
TRBJ1-5 | TRBV6-5 | few | . | CASSSRGDQPQHF | TGTGCCAGCAGTTCCCGGGGGGATCAGCCCCAGCATTTT
TRBJ2-3 | TRBV4-2 | . | TRBD2 | CASSQVPAGGDTDTQYF | TGTGCCAGCAGCCAAGTACCGGCGGGGGGGGACACAGATACGCAGTATTTT
TRBJ2-5 | TRBV5-1 | . | . | CASSGGSGDQETQYF | TGCGCCAGCAGCGGCGGGTCAGGGGACCAAGAGACCCAGTACTTC
TRBJ1-1 | TRBV5-5 | . | . | CASSLLAATEAFF | TGTGCCAGCAGCTTGTTGGCAGCCACTGAAGCTTTCTTT
TRBJ2-7 | TRBV6-6 | once | TRBD1 | CASSVKGQGDYEQYF | TGTGCCAGCAGTGTCAAGGGACAGGGAGACTACGAGCAGTACTTC
TRBJ2-7 | TRBV4-1 | . | . | CASSQHRQVVEQYF | TGCGCCAGCAGCCAACATCGACAGGTCGTCGAGCAGTACTTC
TRBJ1-1 | TRBV29-1 | . | TRBD1 | CSSTWDRGTEAFF | TGCAGCTCCACCTGGGACAGGGGGACTGAAGCTTTCTTT
TRBJ2-7 | TRBV5-1 | . | . | CASSLVPTGEQYF | TGCGCCAGCAGCTTGGTCCCTACCGGCGAGCAGTACTTC
TRBJ1-2 | TRBV20-1 | once | . | CSASDLPNSYGYTF | TGCAGTGCTAGTGATCTACCGAACTCCTATGGCTACACCTTC
TRBJ2-4 | TRBV12-3/TRBV12-4 | few | TRBD1 | CASSRGPMDKNIQYF | TGTGCCAGCAGCAGGGGGCCAATGGACAAAAACATTCAGTACTTC
TRBJ2-3 | TRBV10-3 | . | TRBD2 | CAISDGGGESEEYF | TGTGCCATCAGTGATGGGGGGGGAGAGAGTGAGGAGTATTTT
TRBJ2-7 | TRBV29-1 | . | TRBD1 | CSVDQGGQGAYEQYF | TGCAGCGTTGATCAAGGGGGACAGGGGGCCTACGAGCAGTACTTC
TRBJ1-4 | TRBV4-3 | . | . | CASSQVGGVGEKLFF | TGCGCCAGCAGCCAAGTCGGGGGGGTCGGTGAAAAACTGTTTTTT
TRBJ2-1 | TRBV6-2/TRBV6-3 | few | . | CASSYGTYWGNEQFF | TGTGCCAGCAGTTACGGGACTTATTGGGGCAATGAGCAGTTCTTC
TRBJ2-7 | TRBV25-1 | . | TRBD2 | CASSDPWTSDPYEQYF | TGTGCCAGCAGTGATCCTTGGACTAGCGATCCCTACGAGCAGTACTTC
TRBJ2-7 | TRBV7-8 | . | . | CASSRHGSKYEQYF | TGTGCCAGCAGCCGCCACGGGAGTAAATACGAGCAGTACTTC
TRBJ2-1 | TRBV10-1 | . | TRBD2 | CASSEYRTSGNYEQFF | TGCGCCAGCAGTGAGTACCGGACTAGCGGGAACTATGAGCAGTTCTTC
TRBJ1-2 | TRBV6-6 | few | . | CASNPLKGGHGHGYTF | TGTGCCAGCAACCCACTAAAGGGCGGTCATGGTCATGGCTACACCTTC
TRBJ1-4 | TRBV5-1 | . | . | CASSRGTSEKLFF | TGCGCCAGCAGTCGAGGGACATCCGAAAAACTGTTTTTT
TRBJ2-7 | TRBV7-9 | few | TRBD1 | CASSLPGIGTGKGYEQYF | TGTGCCAGCAGCTTGCCGGGTATAGGGACAGGGAAGGGCTACGAGCAGTACTTC
TRBJ2-3 | TRBV7-6 | few | . | CASSGIRGDTQYF | TGTGCCAGCAGCGGAATCAGGGGAGATACGCAGTATTTT
TRBJ2-7 | TRBV10-2 | few | . | CASSGGDFYEQYF | TGCGCCAGCAGTGGCGGGGACTTTTACGAGCAGTACTTC
TRBJ2-5 | TRBV6-6 | few | TRBD1 | CASSHPGQGSETQYF | TGTGCCAGCAGCCACCCGGGACAGGGCTCAGAGACCCAGTACTTC
TRBJ2-7 | TRBV13 | . | . | CASSPFRVTHEQYF | TGTGCCAGCAGCCCCTTCAGGGTGACCCACGAGCAGTACTTC
TRBJ2-1 | TRBV7-9 | . | TRBD2 | CASSLRLAGDTNEQFF | TGTGCCAGCAGCTTGCGACTAGCGGGAGACACAAATGAGCAGTTCTTC
TRBJ1-6 | TRBV5-4 | . | TRBD1 | CASRVQGDSPRHF | TGTGCCAGCAGAGTACAGGGGGATTCACCCCGCCACTTT
TRBJ2-1 | TRBV7-3 | . | TRBD2 | CASNFLPTSGQYNEQFF | TGTGCCAGCAACTTCCTTCCGACTAGCGGGCAGTACAATGAGCAGTTCTTC
TRBJ1-1 | TRBV12-5 | . | . | CASGWRWNTEAFF | TGTGCTAGTGGTTGGCGGTGGAACACTGAAGCTTTCTTT
TRBJ1-1 | TRBV12-3/TRBV12-4 | few | TRBD1 | CASSSGGGNTEAFF | TGTGCCAGCAGTTCAGGGGGCGGAAATACTGAAGCTTTCTTT
TRBJ2-3 | TRBV10-3 | . | . | CAISDSSGTDTQYF | TGTGCCATCAGCGACTCCTCTGGCACAGATACGCAGTATTTT
TRBJ2-1 | TRBV20-1 | . | TRBD2 | CSAPPTSGEYNEQFF | TGCAGTGCTCCTCCGACTAGCGGGGAGTACAATGAGCAGTTCTTC